Presented here are 16 T cell receptor beta chains from one specimen sequenced in a study of shared clonotypes between healthy human individuals. Sequencing used immunoSEQ multiplex PCR; TCRdb keeps in-frame clones, though not all of them. This table has hundreds of thousands of clones, around three quarters appearing once. Source material: PBMCs. Receptors originate from a woman in her thirties or forties in good health. Some clones in this sample may be carry-over from other donors' samples.

CDR3 coding DNA: TGTGCCAGCAGCCCACTGGGACAGCGCAATCAGCCCCAGCATTTT. Translated, it gives CASSPLGQRNQPQHF. The chain couples TRBV7-2 to TRBJ1-5; the match to TRBD1 covers 7 bases. The CDR3 runs 15 residues. Looked up from germline, CDR1 is SGHTA and CDR2 is FQGNSA. The ends lost 5 bases at V and 2 bases at J; junction bases unmatched: 6.

The chain uses TRBV18 and TRBJ2-1, with 7 nucleotides matching TRBD1. CDR1 is KGHSH and CDR2 is LQKENI in the germline V gene. J lost 9 bases, V lost 4 bases, and 6 bases had no gene match. CDR3 length: 13 amino acids. The CDR3 loop reads CASSLRQGGEQFF. CDR3 coding DNA: TGTGCCAGCTCACTCCGACAGGGCGGTGAGCAGTTCTTC.

The rearrangement joins TRBV19 to TRBJ2-1; the D gene could be TRBD1 or TRBD2 (5 bases each). V gave up 2 bases and J gave up 4 bases, with 12 bases separating them. CDR3 length: 15 residues. The germline gives CDR1 LNHDA, CDR2 SQIVND (reference sequence). The CDR3 DNA reads as TGTGCCAGTAGTATACTAGGGACCTCATACAATGAGCAGTTCTTC. This gives the protein CASSILGTSYNEQFF.

A note on this clone: This specimen includes other DNA sequences encoding the same CDR3. J is TRBJ2-7 and V is TRBV28; 12 nucleotides match TRBD1. There are 15 residues in the CDR3. CDR1 is MDHEN, CDR2 SYDVKM, per germline. V dropped 5 bases and J dropped 4; count of bases not matched to a gene: 6. In nucleotides, the CDR3 is TGTGCCAGCAGTCTCCCGGGACAGGGGGCGTACGAGCAGTACTTC. Residues: CASSLPGQGAYEQYF.

A remark on this clone: Other DNA sequences from this sample encode an identical CDR3 as well. This rearrangement joins TRBV7-2 to TRBJ2-3; 8 nucleotides match TRBD2. The V segment lost 3 bases and the J segment 0 bases; nucleotides outside the gene matches: 2. The CDR3 is 15 amino acids. CDR1 and CDR2 from the germline V gene are SGHTA and FQGNSA. CDR3 sequence (DNA): TGTGCCAGCAGCTTGGCTAGCGGGAGCACAGATACGCAGTATTTT. Protein: CASSLASGSTDTQYF.

The rearrangement joins TRBV7-8 to TRBJ1-5; D is undetermined. The V end was cut by 5 bases, the J end by 0 bases, with 8 bases between. Germline assignment: CDR1 SGHVS and CDR2 FQNEAQ. The CDR3 has 14 amino acids. The CDR3 here is CASSTGNSNQPQHF. In DNA, the CDR3 is TGTGCCAGCAGCACCGGGAATAGCAATCAGCCCCAGCATTTT.

The V gene is TRBV9, the J gene TRBJ2-4; 8 nucleotides line up with TRBD2. V was pared by 4 bases and J by 9 bases, with 15 bases of the junction left unmatched. CDR3 size: 16 residues. The V gene's germline CDR1 is SGDLS and CDR2 YYNGEE. As DNA, the CDR3 is TGTGCCAGCAGCCCCCGGAGCGGGAGATGGTCAGGCATTCAGTACTTC. Its protein product is CASSPRSGRWSGIQYF.

V and J are TRBV28 and TRBJ2-3; 14 bases align to TRBD2. This CDR3 is 15 amino acids long. Germline V gives CDR1 MDHEN, CDR2 SYDVKM. V shed 5 bases and J 5 bases; nucleotides not matched to a gene: 3. The CDR3 spells CASSGLAGGQDTQYF. The CDR3 DNA is TGTGCCAGCAGTGGACTAGCGGGAGGTCAAGATACGCAGTATTTT.

Of note for this clone: Just one base apart from a much larger clone, this may be a read error. This CDR3 is also generated by other DNA sequences in the sample. The chain joins TRBV7-2 to TRBJ2-3, with D unclear. V was clipped by 2 bases and J by 3 bases, with 3 bases between them. The germline V gene has CDR1 SGHTA and CDR2 FQGNSA. CDR3 length: 12 residues. For the CDR3, the DNA is TGTGCCAGCAGCTTAAGTACAGATACGCAGTATTTT. Translation gives CASSLSTDTQYF.

This clone was counted once. The chain combines TRBV18 with TRBJ1-2; possibly TRBD1 for D (5 bases). The CDR3 consists of 15 residues. Looked up from germline, CDR1 is KGHSH and CDR2 is LQKENI. V was clipped by 0 bases and J by 6 bases, with 14 bases between them. CDR3 sequence reads: CASSPPRGRVDGYTF. CDR3 coding DNA: TGTGCCAGCTCACCACCTCGGGGCAGAGTAGATGGCTACACCTTC.

V usage is TRBV7-9 and J usage is TRBJ2-2; no firm D call. V was shortened by 1 base and J by 4 bases, with 13 bases between the two germline ends. Germline V gene lookup returns CDR1 SEHNR and CDR2 FQNEAQ (reference sequence). CDR3 length equals 16 residues. The CDR3 loop reads CASSLVGSWSTGELFF. The CDR3 DNA follows: TGTGCCAGCAGCTTAGTGGGTAGCTGGAGCACCGGGGAGCTGTTTTTT.

The genes are TRBV11-2 and TRBJ1-4, with D possibly matching TRBD1 (5 bases). Germline CDR1 is SGHAT and CDR2 is FQNNGV. The CDR3 is 15 amino acids. The ends were cut back, 7 bases at V and 8 bases at J, with 20 bases in the middle. The CDR3 sequence: CASTPAPRVGEKLFF. DNA for the CDR3: TGTGCCAGCACCCCAGCCCCCAGGGTTGGAGAAAAACTGTTTTTT. Full variable domain (outside the CDR3, taken from reference TRBV11-2 and TRBJ1-4): EAGVAQSPRYKIIEKRQSVAFWCNPISGHATLYWYQQILGQGPKLLIQFQNNGVVDDSQLPKDRFSAERLKGVDSTLKIQPAKLEDSAVYLCASTPAPRVGEKLFFGSGTQLSVL.

Comments on this clone: At the DNA level, this CDR3 is encoded by other sequences in the same sample as well. The chain recombines TRBV5-1 with TRBJ2-7; D uncertain. CDR1 and CDR2 from the germline V gene are SGHRS and YFSETQ. The germline V and J ends were trimmed by 2 bases and 3 bases, with 6 bases remaining between them. This CDR3 is built from 12 residues. CDR3 DNA sequence: TGCGCCAGCAGCTTAACAAGCTACGAGCAGTACTTC. Translating it yields CASSLTSYEQYF.

The genes are TRBV7-9 and TRBJ2-1; 10 positions match TRBD2. With V trimmed by 4 bases and J by 5 bases, 8 bases remained unmatched. Germline V gene lookup returns CDR1 SEHNR and CDR2 FQNEAQ (reference sequence). This CDR3 is built from 16 residues. In DNA form, the CDR3 reads TGTGCCAGCAGCTCCCGCCTAGCGGGAGAAGACAATGAGCAGTTCTTC. Protein: CASSSRLAGEDNEQFF.

This chain uses TRBV7-9 with TRBJ1-5; TRBD1 might be the D (5 bases). Trimming shortened V by 1 base and J by 3 bases, and 10 bases separated the two germline ends. Germline CDR1 SEHNR, CDR2 FQNEAQ (reference sequence). The CDR3 length is 15 residues. The CDR3 nucleotides read TGTGCCAGCAGCTTAGAGGGACTGTACAATCAGCCCCAGCATTTT. The encoded protein is CASSLEGLYNQPQHF.

This chain links TRBV19 with TRBJ2-7; the D is unclear. The CDR3 runs to 14 residues. Germline loops: CDR1 LNHDA, CDR2 SQIVND (reference sequence). Deletions cut 5 bases from V and 4 bases from J, with 15 bases between. The CDR3 DNA is TGTGCCAGTAGTCCCCAGGACCTTGGGTACGAGCAGTACTTC. Translated: CASSPQDLGYEQYF.